This entry features one T cell receptor (beta chain) sequence. The antigen remains undetermined. Libraries for TCRalpha and TCRbeta carried sample barcodes and unique molecular identifiers via 5'RACE. TCRdb reprocessed the 5' RACE reads with MiXCR, giving one entry per CDR3 protein. The sample lists 380,000 or so distinct CDR3 sequences; roughly 13% were seen once. The data were taken from a study of T-cell memory formation after mild COVID-19. On the study more broadly: TCR clusters showed largely donor specificity.

Study-wide results and caveats: Memory cells collected pre-infection included some clones that later responded, suggesting cross-reactive memory joined. Clones that got smaller from day 15 to 85 had even CD4/CD8, while clones growing later tipped toward CD4+.

CDR1 and CDR2 (germline): MNHEY, SVGEGT. V dropped 10 bases and J dropped 4; count of bases not matched to a gene: 6. The CDR3 is 13 residues long. The chain links TRBV6-2 or TRBV6-3 to TRBJ1-5, with 8 bases lining up with TRBD1. Sequences were obtained from PBMCs or a T cell subset sorted from them (not recorded which). This receptor was identified in a man in his late teens or twenties who had mild COVID-19 (a few samples of this study predate the infection). Cell type and time point are not known. CDR3 amino acids: CATGQGLNQPQHF. CDR3 coding DNA: TGTGCCACCGGACAGGGATTGAATCAGCCCCAGCATTTT.